The T cell receptor beta chain under discussion was sequenced for a study of blood T cell repertoires in COVID-19. Across the study: Material from acute and convalescent COVID-19 was sourced from the United States, Italy and Spain.

Germline-derived CDR1 and CDR2 are MNHEY and SMNVEV (reference sequence). This CDR3 spans 16 amino acids. Trimming at V came to 6 bases and at J to 2 bases, leaving 9 bases not matched to a gene. TCRdb keeps only in-frame clones here, not all; method: immunoSEQ multiplex PCR. The sample has around 400,000 clones, around 87% seen once. The chain employs TRBV27 and TRBJ2-3, with 9 bases matching TRBD2. Sequencing was done on a sample of peripheral blood. This receptor was obtained from an older woman with COVID-19, enrolled during active disease. The DNA of the CDR3 is TGTGCCAGCAGGACCCTCAGCGGGGGGATCACAGATACGCAGTATTTT. Amino acid sequence: CASRTLSGGITDTQYF.